A single sample gave rise to the 28 T cell receptor beta chains below, sequenced in a study of T cells in Graves' hyperthyroidism and ophthalmopathy. TCR beta CDR3 sequences were amplified from RNA transcripts. An initial round of RT-PCR targeting the TCR CDR3 relied on the HTBI primer set. One entry per CDR3 protein results from TCRdb running MiXCR on the multiplex PCR reads. The sample shows hundreds of thousands of distinct CDR3 sequences, about 19% of them seen only once. The sequenced sample consisted of blood. These receptors were taken from a woman between 50 and 59 years old with Graves' hyperthyroidism that later progressed to Graves' ophthalmopathy.

The table lists this clonotype with a few counts. This rearrangement joins TRBV7-9 to TRBJ2-4, with D perhaps matching TRBD1 (5 bases). V shed 5 bases and J shed 5 bases, with 13 bases lying between them. The CDR3 consists of 14 residues. The germline gives CDR1 SEHNR, CDR2 FQNEAQ (reference sequence). The CDR3 DNA follows: TGTGCCAGCAGCCCCCCGCAGGGCCAAAACATTCAGTACTTC. As protein: CASSPPQGQNIQYF.

This clonotype was recorded many times. The chain is built from TRBV11-2 and TRBJ2-7; D perhaps matches TRBD1 (6 bases). V was trimmed by 3 bases and J by 1 base, leaving 13 bases between them. CDR3 size: 15 residues. The germline V gene encodes CDR1 SGHAT and CDR2 FQNNGV. CDR3 residues: CASSFLDSWSYEQYF. The DNA for the CDR3 is TGTGCCAGCAGCTTTCTGGACAGCTGGTCCTACGAGCAGTACTTC.

The chain links TRBV6-1 to TRBJ2-1; the match to TRBD1 covers 9 bases. The trim removed 8 bases at V and 4 bases at J, leaving 6 bases unmatched. The CDR3 spans 14 residues. Germline CDR1 reads MNHNS; CDR2 reads SASEGT. The CDR3 sequence is CASAGQGTYNEQFF. CDR3 bases: TGTGCCAGCGCCGGACAGGGGACGTACAATGAGCAGTTCTTC.

This clonotype has only a few counts. The V call is TRBV5-8, the J call TRBJ1-1; TRBD1 matches at 7 bases. Germline trimming cut 1 base from V and 2 bases from J; bases unmatched to any gene: 11. The CDR3 runs 17 residues. CDR1 and CDR2 from the germline V gene are SGHTS and YDEGEE. This CDR3 is CASSLYWAGGINTEAFF. CDR3 DNA: TGTGCCAGCAGCTTGTACTGGGCAGGGGGGATTAACACTGAAGCTTTCTTT.

About this clonotype itself: A read error is possible here, since a much larger clone lies one base away. J is TRBJ2-5 and V is TRBV12-3 or TRBV12-4; D is uncertain. CDR3 length: 11 amino acids. The CDR3 DNA follows: TGTGCCAGCAGTGTAAGAGAGGCCCAGTACTTC. Residues: CASSVREAQYF.

Many counts were recorded for this clonotype. This chain links TRBV7-2 with TRBJ2-3, with a weak D call TRBD1 (5 bases). This CDR3 is built from 15 residues. Per the germline V gene, CDR1 is SGHTA and CDR2 is FQGNSA. Trimming took off 3 bases at V and 1 base at J, with 11 bases between the two ends. CDR3 coding DNA: TGTGCCAGCAGCTTGTGGGGCTCGGGCACAGATACGCAGTATTTT. Protein product: CASSLWGSGTDTQYF.

This clonotype was observed many times. This chain joins TRBV7-2 and TRBJ2-1; 7 positions agree with TRBD1. V lost 4 bases to trimming and J lost 10 bases; unmatched junction nucleotides: 4. This CDR3 has 12 residues. The germline gives CDR1 SGHTA, CDR2 FQGNSA. As DNA, the CDR3 is TGTGCCAGCAGCTATAGCAGGGGGGAGCAGTTCTTC. It specifies CASSYSRGEQFF.

On this clonotype: This may stem from a read error, because a much larger clone lies one nucleotide away. The V and J genes are TRBV2 and TRBJ2-2; no clear D. The V gene's germline CDR1 is SNHLY and CDR2 FYNNEI. The CDR3 totals 14 residues. Trimming removed 2 bases from V and 6 bases from J, with 10 bases in between. CDR3 sequence: CASSERVWAGELFF. CDR3 DNA sequence: TGTGCCAGCAGTGAAAGGGTTTGGGCCGGGGAGCTGTTTTTT.

This clonotype has at least ten counts. The chain carries TRBV12-3 or TRBV12-4 and TRBJ2-7; D is unresolved. The CDR3 is made up of 13 amino acids. V dropped 10 bases and J dropped 4 bases, with 17 bases sitting between them. The CDR3 reads CAISGRITYEQYF. DNA for the CDR3: TGTGCCATCTCGGGCCGAATTACGTACGAGCAGTACTTC.

This clonotype was seen only a few times. The gene calls are TRBV3-1 and TRBJ2-7; D tentatively fits TRBD1 or TRBD2 (5 bases each). CDR1 is LGHDT, CDR2 YNNKEL, per germline (reference sequence). Trimming shortened V by 5 bases and J by 1 base, and 12 bases separated the two germline ends. The CDR3 has 14 amino acids. The CDR3 reads CASSEPRGSYEQYF. The CDR3 DNA reads as TGTGCCAGCAGCGAACCGAGGGGATCCTACGAGCAGTACTTC.

With respect to this clonotype: A read error may explain this, as a much larger clone is one base away. As the CDR3 is not closed by the conserved phenylalanine or tryptophan, this likely results from a read error. The chain carries TRBV3-1 and TRBJ2-5, with TRBD2 matching over 7 bases. Germline CDR1 is LGHDT and CDR2 is YNNKEL (reference sequence). The V and J ends lost 7 bases and 5 bases, in that order; junction bases with no gene match: 10. The CDR3 has 14 amino acids. CDR3 in DNA: TGTGCCAGCACCCCATCGGGGAGGGGCGAGACCCAGTACCTC. This codes for CASTPSGRGETQYL.

This clonotype turned up a few times. The CDR3 region is CAISERETGGERAGELFF. The CDR3 DNA follows: TGTGCCATCAGTGAGCGAGAGACAGGGGGCGAGAGAGCCGGGGAGCTGTTTTTT. The chain employs TRBV10-3 and TRBJ2-2, with 10 bases fitting TRBD1. Germline V gene data show CDR1 as ENHRY and CDR2 as SYGVKD. After removal of 2 bases from V and 6 bases from J, the junction contained 12 bases not matched to a gene. The CDR3 loop spans 18 amino acids.

CDR3 DNA: TGTGCCAGCAGCGGGGACGGAGGCAGTTCCTACGAGCAGTACTTC. Its translation is CASSGDGGSSYEQYF. The chain joins TRBV9 to TRBJ2-7, with D tentatively TRBD1 or TRBD2 (5 bases each). Trimming took 3 bases from V and 1 from J, leaving 14 bases between them. The CDR3 sequence is 15 residues long. CDR1 SGDLS and CDR2 YYNGEE come from the germline V gene.

The V call is TRBV3-1, the J call TRBJ2-3; TRBD1 aligns across 7 bases. The trim removed 4 bases at V and 4 bases at J, leaving 11 bases unmatched. Germline V lookup: CDR1 LGHDT, CDR2 YNNKEL (reference sequence). The CDR3 runs to 16 residues. The CDR3 DNA follows: TGTGCCAGCAGCCCGGGAAGGGGGCTATCGGCAGATACGCAGTATTTT. The encoded protein is CASSPGRGLSADTQYF.

This clonotype was picked up a small number of times. A much larger clone is a single base away; this may be a read error. The V gene is TRBV30, the J gene TRBJ2-7; D is unclear. Looked up from germline, CDR1 is GTSNPN and CDR2 is SVGIG (reference sequence). CDR3 length: 13 amino acids. The CDR3 region has the DNA TGTGTCTGGAGTGCTGGACGGATTTACGAGCAGTACTTC. Residues: CVWSAGRIYEQYF.

The chain carries TRBV7-6 and TRBJ2-7, with 9 bases aligning to TRBD2. Germline lookup yields CDR1 SGHVS and CDR2 FNYEAQ. Trimming cost V 5 bases and J 5 bases; bases outside gene matches: 4. The CDR3 totals 13 residues. CDR3 in DNA: TGTGCCAGCAGCGGGACTAGCATCCACGAGCAGTACTTC. It translates to CASSGTSIHEQYF.

This clonotype has ten or more counts. The chain carries TRBV13 and TRBJ2-2; D gene unclear. The CDR3 loop spans 15 amino acids. Trimming removed 1 base from V and 0 bases from J, with 6 bases in between. Germline assignment: CDR1 PRHDT and CDR2 FYEKMQ (reference sequence). In DNA form, the CDR3 reads TGTGCCAGCAGCTTAGAGTCAGCGAACACCGGGGAGCTGTTTTTT. Protein: CASSLESANTGELFF.

This clonotype was seen repeatedly, ten times or more. The V gene is TRBV12-3 or TRBV12-4, the J gene TRBJ2-2; the D gene is possibly TRBD2 (6 bases). Trimming took 3 bases from V and 1 from J, leaving 9 bases between them. The CDR3 is made up of 15 amino acids. CDR3 bases: TGTGCCAGCAGTTTGAGGAGGGGGAACACCGGGGAGCTGTTTTTT. Amino acid sequence: CASSLRRGNTGELFF.

This chain's CDR3 is CASSPPTVTNYGYTF. The CDR3 DNA reads as TGTGCCAGCAGCCCTCCGACAGTCACTAACTATGGCTACACCTTC. V usage is TRBV5-4 and J usage is TRBJ1-2, with D tentatively TRBD1 (5 bases). Germline CDR1 reads SGHNT; CDR2 reads YYREEE (reference sequence). The V end was cut by 4 bases, the J end by 0 bases, with 13 bases between. The CDR3 consists of 15 residues.

V gene TRBV20-1 combines with J gene TRBJ2-5; a possible D gene is TRBD2 (6 bases). The CDR3 length is 13 residues. Trimming removed 5 bases from V and 2 bases from J, with 12 bases in between. Germline V lookup: CDR1 DFQATT, CDR2 SNEGSKA (reference sequence). In DNA, the CDR3 is TGCAGTGCTTCTAGCGAACTGCAAGAGACCCAGTACTTC. Translation gives CSASSELQETQYF.

The V gene is TRBV29-1, the J gene TRBJ1-1; 7 bases are shared with TRBD1. The CDR3 extends over 12 amino acids. V dropped 6 bases and J dropped 4; count of bases not matched to a gene: 5. In germline, CDR1 is SQVTM, CDR2 ANQGSEA. The CDR3: CSVADRATEAFF. Here the CDR3 DNA reads TGCAGCGTGGCAGACAGGGCCACTGAAGCTTTCTTT.

Many counts were recorded for this clonotype. The chain links TRBV2 to TRBJ1-2, with TRBD1 matching over 9 bases. The CDR3 has 16 residues. Germline-derived CDR1 and CDR2 are SNHLY and FYNNEI. V lost 6 bases, J lost 8 bases, and 16 bases stayed unmatched. CDR3: CASRIPTGDRVRGYTF. The DNA of the CDR3 is TGTGCCAGCAGGATACCAACCGGGGACAGGGTGCGGGGCTACACCTTC.

The chain is built from TRBV27 and TRBJ2-3; no clear D gene. Germline V gives CDR1 MNHEY, CDR2 SMNVEV (reference sequence). V was clipped by 3 bases and J by 1 base, with 14 bases between them. This CDR3 is 16 amino acids long. The CDR3 coding sequence is TGTGCCAGCAGTTTTAACACCCTTGTAGGCACAGATACGCAGTATTTT. Its protein is CASSFNTLVGTDTQYF.

This clonotype was detected ten times or more. The chain couples TRBV5-5 to TRBJ2-5; 11 nucleotides match TRBD2. Germline V gives CDR1 SGHKS, CDR2 YYEKEE (reference sequence). This CDR3 is built from 15 residues. V was pared by 3 bases and J by 3 bases, with 4 bases of the junction left unmatched. The CDR3 spells CASSSTGLAEETQYF. Written as DNA, the CDR3 is TGTGCCAGCAGCTCAACGGGACTAGCGGAAGAGACCCAGTACTTC. The whole variable domain, remainder taken from reference TRBV5-5 and TRBJ2-5, is DAGVTQSPTHLIKTRGQQVTLRCSPISGHKSVSWYQQVLGQGPQFIFQYYEKEERGRGNFPDRFSARQFPNYSSELNVNALLLGDSALYLCASSSTGLAEETQYFGPGTRLLVL.

This clonotype was seen only a few times. The rearrangement links TRBV3-1 to TRBJ2-2; TRBD2 is a possible D gene (6 bases). Germline V CDR1 and CDR2: LGHDT, YNNKEL (reference sequence). V lost 1 base, J lost 4 bases, and 10 bases lay in between. The CDR3 runs 15 residues. The CDR3 DNA reads TGTGCCAGCAGCCAAGGGACTACCCGCACCGGGGAGCTGTTTTTT. Protein: CASSQGTTRTGELFF.

The chain combines TRBV3-1 with TRBJ2-1; D is uncertain. The CDR3 consists of 15 residues. V shed 5 bases and J shed 1 base, with 12 bases lying between them. From germline, CDR1 is LGHDT and CDR2 YNNKEL (reference sequence). In DNA form, the CDR3 reads TGTGCCAGCAGCGCCTCGGCAGCTTCCTACAATGAGCAGTTCTTC. Amino acid sequence: CASSASAASYNEQFF.

About this clonotype itself: A single base separates this from a much larger clone, so it may be a read error. The rearrangement uses TRBV20-1 and TRBJ1-1; D perhaps matches TRBD1 (5 bases). The germline CDR1 and CDR2 sequences are DFQATT and SNEGSKA (reference sequence). The CDR3 sequence is 14 residues long. The CDR3 DNA sequence: TGCAGTGCTAGTGCTCAGGGTAGGAGCACTGAAGCTCTCTTT. Translated, it gives CSASAQGRSTEALF.

The chain uses TRBV20-1 and TRBJ2-2, with D perhaps assigned TRBD1 or TRBD2 (6 bases each). This CDR3 has 15 amino acids. V was clipped by 6 bases and J by 14 bases, with 28 bases between them. Germline loops: CDR1 DFQATT, CDR2 SNEGSKA (reference sequence). The CDR3 sequence is CSATRTRDRGGGLFF. In nucleotides, the CDR3 is TGCAGTGCAACCAGAACCCGGGACCGCGGAGGGGGACTGTTTTTT.